This T cell receptor beta chain was profiled in a study of T cell responses to AZD1222 COVID-19 vaccine. As to this clone: Its antigen remains unknown.

TCRdb's copy holds only in-frame clones and misses some; the assay was immunoSEQ multiplex PCR. The table includes about 140,000 clones, approximately 85% detected once. Study-level points and caveats: Clonal diversity was possibly underestimated, and the donors were mostly white British, with more females.

The CDR3 is made up of 10 amino acids. Germline V gene sequence: CDR1 SGHRS, CDR2 YFSETQ. V lost 6 bases, J lost 5 bases, and 5 bases lay in between. This rearrangement joins TRBV5-1 to TRBJ1-2; D uncertain. This receptor was identified in an adult in good health. The specimen was peripheral blood, collected on day 0 of AZD1222 vaccination. The CDR3 nucleotides are TGCGCCAGCACGGCTTATGGCTACACCTTC. Amino acid sequence: CASTAYGYTF.